Each of the 20 T cell receptor beta chains below was sequenced from the same sample in a study of vaccination and CD4 T cells after COVID-19. Cultured CD4+ T cell DNA was sequenced using the Oncomine TCR Beta short-read assay. TCRdb ran MiXCR on the PCR reads and lists one entry per CDR3 protein. The data show 10,000 to 15,000 distinct CDR3 sequences, with more than 60% seen just once and approximately 9.2% held by the top ten. Treatment of the sample: 10-day PBMC culture with coronavirus spike peptide pools or control peptides (ViraFEST assay). These receptors lack a known antigen. The sequencing input was CD4+ T cells from blood, cultured in vitro. These receptors were obtained from a human donor who had recovered from COVID-19.

The chain carries TRBV5-1 and TRBJ1-2; D ambiguous. Trimming left V 0 bases short and J 6 bases short, with 6 bases between. Germline lookup yields CDR1 SGHRS and CDR2 YFSETQ. The CDR3 has 12 residues. The CDR3 nucleotides are TGCGCCAGCAGCTTGGATGGACATGGCTACACCTTC. It specifies CASSLDGHGYTF.

The chain joins TRBV10-3 to TRBJ1-5; D gene unclear. The CDR3 consists of 12 residues. Trimming shortened V by 4 bases and J by 5 bases, and 6 bases separated the two germline ends. The germline V gene encodes CDR1 ENHRY and CDR2 SYGVKD. Here the CDR3 reads CAISAPDQPQHF. The DNA for the CDR3 is TGTGCCATCAGTGCCCCGGATCAGCCCCAGCATTTT.

The V and J genes are TRBV6-5 and TRBJ1-1; D not resolved. In germline, CDR1 is MNHEY, CDR2 SVGAGI. The CDR3 is 13 residues long. V shed 2 bases and J shed 4 bases, with 8 bases lying between them. This chain's CDR3 is CASSYTESTEAFF. In nucleotides, the CDR3 is TGTGCCAGCAGTTACACCGAGAGCACTGAAGCTTTCTTT.

The V gene is TRBV27, the J gene TRBJ2-1; perhaps TRBD1 as D (6 bases). V shed 2 bases and J shed 11 bases, with 13 bases lying between them. This CDR3 is built from 13 residues. The germline V gene encodes CDR1 MNHEY and CDR2 SMNVEV (reference sequence). The CDR3 DNA is TGTGCCAGCAGTTTAGACAGGCTGGGGAAGCAGTTCTTC. Amino acids: CASSLDRLGKQFF.

V is TRBV6-1 and J is TRBJ2-7; 9 bases match TRBD2. Trimming cost V 6 bases and J 4 bases; bases outside gene matches: 10. The CDR3 has 15 residues. CDR1 and CDR2 from the germline V gene are MNHNS and SASEGT. The CDR3 region has the DNA TGTGCCAGCAGGCTACTTAGCGGGGGTGAATACGAGCAGTACTTC. It codes for CASRLLSGGEYEQYF.

V and J are TRBV28 and TRBJ1-6; D is uncertain. The CDR3 runs 13 residues. The V gene lost 2 bases and the J gene lost 8 bases, with 7 bases spanning the gap. The V gene's germline CDR1 is MDHEN and CDR2 SYDVKM. The CDR3 sequence: CASSLGGYSPLHF. Written as DNA, the CDR3 is TGTGCCAGCAGTTTAGGCGGGTATTCACCCCTCCACTTT.

The V call is TRBV7-6, the J call TRBJ2-7; D is undetermined. Looked up from germline, CDR1 is SGHVS and CDR2 is FNYEAQ. The V and J ends lost 5 bases and 0 bases respectively, with 17 bases between them. The CDR3 loop spans 16 amino acids. The CDR3 DNA follows: TGTGCCAGCAGCCGGTCCGACAAACCCTCCTCCTACGAGCAGTACTTC. This gives the protein CASSRSDKPSSYEQYF.

The CDR3 nucleotides read TGTGCCAGCAGCACGTCCGGGATAGGGCAAACTAGCGGCTCCTACGAGCAGTACTTC. Translation: CASSTSGIGQTSGSYEQYF. The rearrangement joins TRBV6-1 to TRBJ2-7; 8 nucleotides agree with TRBD2. The CDR3 contains 19 residues. V shed 6 bases, J shed 0 bases, and the junction held 19 bases outside the gene matches. Germline V gene sequence: CDR1 MNHNS, CDR2 SASEGT.

The CDR3 DNA reads as TGCGCCAGCAGCCCCGGGACGGCCCGCTATGGCTACACCTTC. This gives the protein CASSPGTARYGYTF. The rearrangement links TRBV10-1 to TRBJ1-2, with D maybe TRBD1 (5 bases). Germline-derived CDR1 and CDR2 are WNHNN and SYGVQD (reference sequence). This CDR3 contains 14 residues. Trimming removed 6 bases from V and 4 bases from J, with 15 bases in between.

This chain uses TRBV15 with TRBJ1-4; no reliable D call. The germline CDR1 and CDR2 sequences are LNHNV and YYDKDF (reference sequence). Trimming stripped 0 bases from V and 6 bases from J, with 11 bases between. The CDR3 covers 15 residues. The CDR3 sequence is CATSRDLGWDEKLFF. In nucleotides, the CDR3 is TGTGCCACCAGCAGAGATCTGGGGTGGGATGAAAAACTGTTTTTT.

V is TRBV10-1 and J is TRBJ2-3; no clear D. V was trimmed by 6 bases and J by 3 bases, leaving 10 bases between them. The CDR3 covers 13 residues. Germline CDR1 and CDR2: WNHNN and SYGVQD (reference sequence). The CDR3 loop reads CASRATGTDTQYF. In DNA form, the CDR3 reads TGCGCCAGCAGAGCCACCGGGACAGATACGCAGTATTTT.

This chain connects TRBV27 to TRBJ2-7, with D possibly TRBD1 on 6 matching bases. Germline loops: CDR1 MNHEY, CDR2 SMNVEV (reference sequence). Deletions cut 5 bases from V and 5 bases from J, with 16 bases between. The CDR3 consists of 14 residues. The CDR3 DNA is TGTGCCAGCAGTCTCAGGGGCCCCGGGGACGAGCAGTACTTC. Protein: CASSLRGPGDEQYF.

The chain uses TRBV6-2 or TRBV6-3 and TRBJ2-7; 8 bases line up with TRBD1. Trimming at V came to 6 bases and at J to 4 bases, leaving 5 bases not matched to a gene. Germline CDR1 and CDR2: MNHEY and SVGEGT. This CDR3 spans 13 amino acids. In DNA, the CDR3 is TGTGCCAGCAGCCATCGGGACAGGTACGAGCAGTACTTC. Amino acid sequence: CASSHRDRYEQYF.

CDR3 amino acids: CASSPVTGVHVAADTQYF. The DNA of the CDR3 is TGTGCCAGCAGCCCCGTGACAGGTGTTCATGTGGCTGCAGATACGCAGTATTTT. The chain recombines TRBV4-2 with TRBJ2-3; possibly TRBD1 for D (6 bases). Germline V gene lookup returns CDR1 LGHNA and CDR2 YNFKEQ. This CDR3 is 18 amino acids long. Trimming took 4 bases from V and 4 from J, leaving 24 bases between them.

V usage is TRBV7-3 and J usage is TRBJ2-1; 8 bases line up with TRBD1. The CDR3 spans 14 residues. V gave up 5 bases and J gave up 2 bases; unmatched junction bases: 2. CDR1 and CDR2 from the germline V gene are SGHTA and FQGTGA. The CDR3 region is CASSTDRAYNEQFF. The DNA of the CDR3 is TGTGCCAGCAGCACGGACAGGGCCTACAATGAGCAGTTCTTC.

This clonotype turned up a few times. J is TRBJ2-2 and V is TRBV6-1, with 9 positions matching TRBD2. The CDR3 length is 17 residues. Germline assignment: CDR1 MNHNS and CDR2 SASEGT. With V trimmed by 4 bases and J by 6 bases, 12 bases remained unmatched. The CDR3 nucleotides read TGTGCCAGCAGTGCCGCGGCTAGCGGGATTAGGGCCGGGGAGCTGTTTTTT. This sequence encodes CASSAAASGIRAGELFF.

A few counts support this clonotype. V and J are TRBV5-4 and TRBJ1-2; D is possibly TRBD1 (5 bases). V lost 1 base, J lost 7 bases, and 14 bases lay in between. Germline values: CDR1 SGHNT, CDR2 YYREEE (reference sequence). CDR3 length equals 14 residues. This CDR3 reads CASSLKARVAGYTF. The CDR3 region has the DNA TGTGCCAGCAGCTTGAAGGCCAGGGTGGCTGGCTACACCTTC.

In regard to this clonotype: This is likely a read error, given that the CDR3 carries no conserved phenylalanine or tryptophan at its end. The V and J genes are TRBV28 and TRBJ1-4; 9 positions match TRBD1. This CDR3 comprises 16 residues. CDR1 MDHEN and CDR2 SYDVKM come from the germline V gene. In nucleotides, the CDR3 is TGTGCCAGCAGGCAAAACAGGGGGCTGACTAACGAAAAACTGTTTCTT. It yields the protein CASRQNRGLTNEKLFL.

V usage is TRBV20-1 and J usage is TRBJ1-4, with D possibly matching TRBD1 (6 bases). V was clipped by 6 bases and J by 4 bases, with 9 bases between them. Germline V gene data show CDR1 as DFQATT and CDR2 as SNEGSKA (reference sequence). The CDR3 extends over 12 amino acids. The CDR3 spells CSAPRGNEKLFF. CDR3 bases: TGCAGTGCCCCCAGGGGTAATGAAAAACTGTTTTTT.

Notes on this clonotype: Germline is not matched at one junction end, which may reflect a read error. The chain couples TRBV20-1 to TRBJ2-1; a possible D gene is TRBD2 (5 bases). The germline V gene encodes CDR1 DFQATT and CDR2 SNEGSKA (reference sequence). The CDR3 loop spans 12 amino acids. This CDR3 is CSARGTYNEQFF. DNA of the CDR3: TGCAGTGCAAGAGGGACCTACAATGAGCAGTTCTTC.